Presented here are 28 T cell receptor beta chains from one specimen sequenced in a study of cytomegalovirus exposure and HLA in healthy donors. Researchers ran the PCR with 60 Vbeta and 13 Jbeta primers. The repertoire was sequenced with immunoSEQ multiplex PCR; TCRdb's copy has only in-frame clones and lacks some. The sample holds more than 95,000 clones, about 79% seen once. Sequenced: PBMCs. These receptors were obtained from a man in his 60s in good health and CMV-seropositive.

This clone has more than one count but fewer than ten. This rearrangement joins TRBV6-1 to TRBJ2-3; 11 bases fit TRBD2. CDR3 length: 18 amino acids. Germline loops: CDR1 MNHNS, CDR2 SASEGT. V lost 2 bases to trimming and J lost 1 base; unmatched junction nucleotides: 8. The CDR3 coding sequence is TGTGCCAGCAGTGAATTAGCGGGGGGGCTGGGGGGCACAGATACGCAGTATTTT. Its protein product is CASSELAGGLGGTDTQYF.

The chain couples TRBV6-5 to TRBJ2-5; 11 positions match TRBD1. Germline values: CDR1 MNHEY, CDR2 SVGAGI. This CDR3 comprises 15 residues. J was trimmed by 0 bases and V by 5 bases; bases with no gene match: 2. CDR3 sequence reads: CASSRTGGYQETQYF. The DNA of the CDR3 is TGTGCCAGCAGTCGGACAGGGGGCTACCAAGAGACCCAGTACTTC.

The chain recombines TRBV29-1 with TRBJ2-7; 8 bases line up with TRBD2. CDR3 length equals 14 residues. Trimming at V came to 4 bases and at J to 3 bases, leaving 8 bases not matched to a gene. CDR1 is SQVTM, CDR2 ANQGSEA, per germline. The CDR3 DNA is TGCAGCGTTGTGTACACTAGCGGAAACTACGAGCAGTACTTC. Its protein product is CSVVYTSGNYEQYF.

The chain has TRBV6-4 and TRBJ2-3, with 9 positions matching TRBD1. Trimming at V came to 6 bases and at J to 3 bases, leaving 7 bases not matched to a gene. CDR3 length equals 15 residues. Per germline, CDR1 MRHNA and CDR2 SNTAGT. The CDR3 protein is CASRAGQGLTDTQYF. The CDR3 coding sequence is TGTGCCAGCAGAGCCGGACAGGGGCTGACAGATACGCAGTATTTT.

The rearrangement uses TRBV19 and TRBJ2-2; D is unclear. The length of the CDR3 is 15 residues. Germline V gene sequence: CDR1 LNHDA, CDR2 SQIVND (reference sequence). V gave up 4 bases and J gave up 3 bases, with 12 bases separating them. CDR3 coding DNA: TGTGCCAGTAGTAACATGGTCCAACACACCGGGGAGCTGTTTTTT. Amino acids: CASSNMVQHTGELFF.

This chain links TRBV11-2 with TRBJ2-5, with D unresolved. The CDR3 has 11 residues. CDR1 and CDR2 from the germline V gene are SGHAT and FQNNGV. The V end was cut by 3 bases, the J end by 5 bases, with 4 bases between. The CDR3 DNA is TGTGCCAGCAGCTTTCATGAGACCCAGTACTTC. Translating gives CASSFHETQYF.

The chain couples TRBV7-9 to TRBJ1-5; a possible D gene is TRBD1 (6 bases). CDR1 is SEHNR and CDR2 is FQNEAQ in the germline V gene (reference sequence). The CDR3 covers 14 residues. Trimming took off 5 bases at V and 0 bases at J, with 8 bases between the two ends. CDR3 DNA sequence: TGTGCCAGCAGCCGGACAGATAGCAATCAGCCCCAGCATTTT. Translated: CASSRTDSNQPQHF.

CDR3 coding DNA: TGTGCCAGCAGTACAGGGTCTGGAACTGAAGCTTTCTTT. Its translation: CASSTGSGTEAFF. The V gene is TRBV27, the J gene TRBJ1-1; D possibly corresponds to TRBD1 (6 bases). The V and J ends lost 5 bases and 5 bases respectively, with 12 bases between them. CDR3 length: 13 amino acids. CDR1 MNHEY and CDR2 SMNVEV come from the germline V gene (reference sequence).

This clone was detected once. This sequence joins TRBV19 and TRBJ2-7, with 8 bases identical to TRBD1. The trim removed 3 bases at V and 4 bases at J, leaving 8 bases unmatched. Germline V gives CDR1 LNHDA, CDR2 SQIVND (reference sequence). The CDR3 is made up of 15 amino acids. The CDR3 here is CASSILQGETYEQYF. In DNA form, the CDR3 reads TGTGCCAGTAGTATTCTACAGGGGGAGACTTACGAGCAGTACTTC. Using reference TRBV19 and TRBJ2-7 for the parts outside the CDR3, the full variable domain is DGGITQSPKYLFRKEGQNVTLSCEQNLNHDAMYWYRQDPGQGLRLIYYSQIVNDFQKGDIAEGYSVSREKKESFPLTVTSAQKNPTAFYLCASSILQGETYEQYFGPGTRLTVT.

J is TRBJ2-7 and V is TRBV10-3; no definite D call. CDR3 length: 11 amino acids. CDR1 is ENHRY, CDR2 SYGVKD, per germline. The V gene lost 3 bases and the J gene lost 6 bases, with 6 bases spanning the gap. The chain's CDR3 is CAISESGEQYF. The DNA of the CDR3 is TGTGCCATCAGTGAATCGGGCGAGCAGTACTTC.

This chain connects TRBV6-1 to TRBJ2-1; 7 bases align to TRBD1. V trimming: 4 bases; J trimming: 8 bases; junction bases outside the gene matches: 8. CDR3 length: 14 residues. Germline V gene lookup returns CDR1 MNHNS and CDR2 SASEGT. The CDR3 nucleotides read TGTGCCAGCAGTGGACCTCGAACAGGGGATGAGCAGTTCTTC. It is translated as CASSGPRTGDEQFF.

This chain connects TRBV27 to TRBJ1-6; D might be TRBD1 (5 bases). V lost 2 bases and J 0 bases, leaving 20 bases between the germline ends. The CDR3 is 20 residues long. The germline V gene has CDR1 MNHEY and CDR2 SMNVEV (reference sequence). The CDR3 bases are TGTGCCAGCAGTTTAAGACCTCAGGTCAGGGCAAGCTCCTATAATTCACCCCTCCACTTT. Amino acids: CASSLRPQVRASSYNSPLHF.

The rearrangement uses TRBV19 and TRBJ2-2; 8 nucleotides match TRBD1. Germline trimming cut 6 bases from V and 3 bases from J; bases unmatched to any gene: 3. CDR1 LNHDA and CDR2 SQIVND come from the germline V gene (reference sequence). The CDR3 covers 14 residues. The CDR3 DNA follows: TGTGCCAGTAGGGCAGGGGGCCACACCGGGGAGCTGTTTTTT. It encodes CASRAGGHTGELFF.

Details on this clone: Distinct nucleotide sequences in the sample also encode this CDR3. The genes are TRBV29-1 and TRBJ1-2; D remains ambiguous. The V gene's germline CDR1 is SQVTM and CDR2 ANQGSEA. Between the trimmed V and J ends, which lost 0 bases and 5 bases, there was a span of 7 bases. The CDR3 is 12 amino acids. As DNA, the CDR3 is TGCAGCGTTGAAGAAAACAGATATGGCTACACCTTC. Protein sequence: CSVEENRYGYTF.

The sample holds a few counts of this clone. CDR3 in amino acids: CAIRQGAGSPLHF. CDR3 nucleotide sequence: TGTGCCATCAGACAGGGGGCGGGTTCACCCCTCCACTTT. The chain has TRBV10-3 and TRBJ1-6; 9 positions agree with TRBD1. The V gene's germline CDR1 is ENHRY and CDR2 SYGVKD. The length of the CDR3 is 13 residues. The V gene end was trimmed by 6 bases and the J gene end by 9 bases; junction bases not matched to a gene: 3.

This clone was recorded only once. This rearrangement joins TRBV5-1 to TRBJ1-1; 8 bases are shared with TRBD1. The trim removed 0 bases at V and 4 bases at J, leaving 17 bases unmatched. The CDR3 is 19 amino acids. The germline gives CDR1 SGHRS, CDR2 YFSETQ. The chain's CDR3 is CASSLAPSTSGGLGTEAFF. CDR3 DNA: TGCGCCAGCAGCTTGGCCCCTTCGACTTCAGGGGGCTTAGGCACTGAAGCTTTCTTT.

V is TRBV6-5 and J is TRBJ2-7, with 8 bases lining up with TRBD1. With 3 bases clipped from V and 4 bases from J, the junction kept 5 bases outside the gene matches. Germline V gene data show CDR1 as MNHEY and CDR2 as SVGAGI. The CDR3 contains 14 residues. The DNA for the CDR3 is TGTGCCAGCAGTTATGGCAGGGGGCATTACGAGCAGTACTTC. It translates to CASSYGRGHYEQYF.

The rearrangement links TRBV9 to TRBJ2-2, with 7 bases identical to TRBD2. The ends lost 0 bases at V and 1 base at J; junction bases unmatched: 6. The CDR3 has 17 amino acids. CDR1 and CDR2 from the germline V gene are SGDLS and YYNGEE. The CDR3 DNA sequence: TGTGCCAGCAGCGTAGAAGCGGCTAGCGGGAACACCGGGGAGCTGTTTTTT. It encodes CASSVEAASGNTGELFF.

V usage is TRBV5-6 and J usage is TRBJ2-5; 7 bases are shared with TRBD1. The CDR3 consists of 13 residues. V dropped 0 bases and J dropped 5; count of bases not matched to a gene: 1. Germline V gives CDR1 SGHDT, CDR2 YYEEEE. CDR3 DNA: TGTGCCAGCAGCTTGGACAGGGGCGAGACCCAGTACTTC. Encoded protein: CASSLDRGETQYF.

CDR3 DNA: TGTGCCAGCAGCCAAGATCTGCCTAGCGGGGGGATCGACACCGGGGAGCTGTTTTTT. It codes for CASSQDLPSGGIDTGELFF. The rearrangement links TRBV14 to TRBJ2-2, with TRBD2 matching over 11 bases. V dropped 0 bases and J dropped 3; count of bases not matched to a gene: 9. The V gene's germline CDR1 is SGHDN and CDR2 FVKESK. The CDR3 extends over 19 amino acids.

This clone appeared once. The chain carries TRBV12-5 and TRBJ1-5; 7 bases are shared with TRBD1. V trimming: 3 bases; J trimming: 4 bases; junction bases outside the gene matches: 0. Germline CDR1 LGHNT, CDR2 FRNRAP. This CDR3 has 13 amino acids. CDR3 residues: CASGLQGNQPQHF. DNA for the CDR3: TGTGCTAGTGGTTTACAGGGGAATCAGCCCCAGCATTTT.

This clone was seen a handful of times. The chain recombines TRBV5-6 with TRBJ1-4; 10 bases are shared with TRBD1. V trimming: 0 bases; J trimming: 8 bases; junction bases outside the gene matches: 4. There are 15 residues in the CDR3. Germline V gene lookup returns CDR1 SGHDT and CDR2 YYEEEE. Here the CDR3 DNA reads TGTGCCAGCAGCTTGGAGGGGACAGGGGAGGAAAAACTGTTTTTT. Its translation: CASSLEGTGEEKLFF.

The chain couples TRBV9 to TRBJ2-1; 9 positions match TRBD1. Germline V gene sequence: CDR1 SGDLS, CDR2 YYNGEE. There are 13 residues in the CDR3. J was trimmed by 7 bases and V by 3 bases; bases with no gene match: 2. This CDR3 reads CASSATGGNEQFF. The CDR3 nucleotides read TGTGCCAGCAGCGCGACAGGGGGTAATGAGCAGTTCTTC. The whole variable domain, filled in from reference TRBV9 and TRBJ2-1, reads DSGVTQTPKHLITATGQRVTLRCSPRSGDLSVYWYQQSLDQGLQFLIQYYNGEERAKGNILERFSAQQFPDLHSELNLSSLELGDSALYFCASSATGGNEQFFGPGTRLTVL.

This rearrangement joins TRBV16 to TRBJ1-6; 12 nucleotides align to TRBD1. Unmatched junction bases numbered 4, after V lost 9 bases and J lost 7 bases. The CDR3 sequence is 14 residues long. CDR1 is KGHSY, CDR2 FQNENV, per germline. The CDR3 loop is CASGTGGSNSPLHF. CDR3 nucleotide sequence: TGTGCCAGTGGGACAGGGGGCTCAAATTCACCCCTCCACTTT.

In this sample, this clone turned up once. J is TRBJ1-6 and V is TRBV7-6, with D perhaps matching TRBD1 (6 bases). Germline values: CDR1 SGHVS, CDR2 FNYEAQ. This CDR3 contains 15 residues. The V end was cut by 5 bases, the J end by 6 bases, with 14 bases between. The CDR3 DNA sequence: TGTGCCAGCAGCCGAGCACAGGGTCTTAATTCACCCCTCCACTTT. It codes for CASSRAQGLNSPLHF.

The V call is TRBV27, the J call TRBJ2-1; 7 nucleotides line up with TRBD1. Germline V gives CDR1 MNHEY, CDR2 SMNVEV (reference sequence). The CDR3 spans 13 residues. V shed 5 bases, J shed 6 bases, and the junction held 4 bases outside the gene matches. The chain's CDR3 is CASSIYRGNEQFF. For the CDR3, the DNA is TGTGCCAGCAGTATTTACAGGGGCAATGAGCAGTTCTTC.

This sequence joins TRBV11-2 and TRBJ2-5, with D perhaps TRBD2 (6 bases). Per the germline V gene, CDR1 is SGHAT and CDR2 is FQNNGV. The ends were cut back, 1 base at V and 5 bases at J, with 8 bases in the middle. The CDR3 sequence is 13 residues long. The CDR3 protein is CASSLVGGETQYF. In DNA form, the CDR3 reads TGTGCCAGCAGCTTAGTCGGGGGTGAGACCCAGTACTTC.

This clone was seen a few times. This chain connects TRBV5-1 to TRBJ1-1; D gene uncertain. Germline CDR1 and CDR2: SGHRS and YFSETQ. The length of the CDR3 is 11 residues. V was pared by 3 bases and J by 6 bases, with 6 bases between. The CDR3 bases are TGCGCCAGCAGCTCTAACGCTGAAGCTTTCTTT. This gives the protein CASSSNAEAFF.